The text below deals with one T cell receptor beta chain. The data were obtained in a study of identical twins. Carrying unique molecular identifiers, the cDNA also gained a universal primer site through template switching. TCRdb independently ran MiXCR on the 5' RACE reads; one entry per CDR3 protein. The table includes 1.5 million to 2 million distinct CDR3 sequences, less than 40% detected once. V was pared by 11 bases and J by 1 base, with 12 bases between. CDR1 is ENHRY, CDR2 SYGVKD, per germline. The CDR3 loop spans 13 amino acids. The specimen sequenced was cord blood. The chain joins TRBV10-3 to TRBJ1-5; maybe TRBD1 (5 bases). This TCR derives from a newborn girl in good health. DNA of the CDR3: TGTGCCCATCGGGGCGACAGCAATCAGCCCCAGCATTTT. The encoded protein is CAHRGDSNQPQHF.